Shown below are 22 T cell receptor beta chains from a single sample sequenced in a study of response to subunit inactivated influenza vaccine. TCRdb analysed the RT-PCR reads with MiXCR anew, one entry per CDR3 protein. The sample holds fewer than 750,000 distinct CDR3 sequences; 12% to 15% are singletons and the top ten take approximately 12%. Source: PBMCs from blood, taken 12 days after vaccination. The receptors shown here come from a man aged 50-59 years who received an inactivated influenza vaccine.

The chain has TRBV7-8 and TRBJ2-2, with D unresolved. The CDR3 runs 15 residues. The ends were cut back, 0 bases at V and 2 bases at J, with 7 bases in the middle. Looked up from germline, CDR1 is SGHVS and CDR2 is FQNEAQ. The CDR3 sequence: CASSLAALNTGELFF. The CDR3 DNA is TGTGCCAGCAGCTTAGCCGCCTTAAACACCGGGGAGCTGTTTTTT.

This clonotype occurred a few times. The CDR3, as DNA: TGCAGTGCTCCCTCGGGTGGGGGCAACTATGGCTACACCTTC. Its translation: CSAPSGGGNYGYTF. V and J are TRBV20-1 and TRBJ1-2; D might be TRBD1 (6 bases). Trimming stripped 5 bases from V and 2 bases from J, with 15 bases between. Per germline, CDR1 DFQATT and CDR2 SNEGSKA (reference sequence). The CDR3 runs 14 residues.

This rearrangement joins TRBV29-1 to TRBJ2-7; the D gene is possibly TRBD1 (6 bases). Trimming stripped 5 bases from V and 7 bases from J, with 15 bases between. CDR3 size: 12 residues. Germline V lookup: CDR1 SQVTM, CDR2 ANQGSEA. Here the CDR3 reads CSVRSRGGEQYF. CDR3 DNA: TGCAGCGTTCGGTCCAGGGGTGGGGAGCAGTACTTC.

This clonotype was seen a few times. This chain links TRBV4-2 with TRBJ2-5, with a tentative D call TRBD2 (7 bases). The CDR3 has 15 residues. Between the trimmed V and J ends, which lost 0 bases and 2 bases, there was a span of 10 bases. Germline CDR1 and CDR2: LGHNA and YNFKEQ. The DNA for the CDR3 is TGTGCCAGCAGCCAAGAGCGGGGGCTACAAGAGACCCAGTACTTC. Protein sequence: CASSQERGLQETQYF.

This CDR3 is CASKTTMSSYEQYF. The CDR3 nucleotides are TGTGCCAGCAAAACGACTATGAGCTCCTACGAGCAGTACTTC. The V and J genes are TRBV7-2 and TRBJ2-7, with TRBD2 as a possible D gene (5 bases). The CDR3 runs to 14 residues. V shed 7 bases and J shed 0 bases, with 13 bases lying between them. Germline assignment: CDR1 SGHTA and CDR2 FQGNSA.

V usage is TRBV20-1 and J usage is TRBJ2-2, with 7 bases matching TRBD2. CDR1 is DFQATT, CDR2 SNEGSKA, per germline (reference sequence). The CDR3 runs to 13 residues. CDR3 residues: CGWEREYTGELFF. CDR3 in DNA: TGCGGGTGGGAGCGGGAATACACCGGGGAGCTGTTTTTT.

The chain recombines TRBV5-6 with TRBJ2-7, with D uncertain. The CDR3 totals 14 residues. V lost 2 bases to trimming and J lost 0 bases, with 9 bases between them. Germline CDR1 reads SGHDT; CDR2 reads YYEEEE. The CDR3 nucleotides read TGTGCCAGCAGCTTAGGTGATCCCTCCTACGAGCAGTACTTC. It yields the protein CASSLGDPSYEQYF.

Many counts were recorded for this clonotype. The chain links TRBV6-2 or TRBV6-3 to TRBJ2-3; 8 nucleotides agree with TRBD1. Trimming cost V 6 bases and J 2 bases; bases outside gene matches: 4. The CDR3 loop spans 14 amino acids. Germline V CDR1 and CDR2: MNHEY, SVGEGT. The CDR3 region is CASREDRVTDTQYF. CDR3 DNA sequence: TGTGCCAGCAGAGAGGACAGGGTCACAGATACGCAGTATTTT.

This chain links TRBV6-1 with TRBJ2-7, with TRBD1 matching 8 bases. CDR3 length: 14 amino acids. The germline V gene has CDR1 MNHNS and CDR2 SASEGT. With 7 bases clipped from V and 4 bases from J, the junction kept 9 bases outside the gene matches. CDR3 amino acids: CASKSQGGLYEQYF. For the CDR3, the DNA is TGTGCCAGCAAGTCACAGGGGGGCCTATACGAGCAGTACTTC.

The V gene is TRBV20-1, the J gene TRBJ2-1; 8 nucleotides line up with TRBD2. Trimming at V came to 0 bases and at J to 6 bases, leaving 4 bases not matched to a gene. CDR3 length: 14 residues. Germline values: CDR1 DFQATT, CDR2 SNEGSKA (reference sequence). The CDR3 DNA reads TGCAGTGCTAGAGATGCGGGGGGCGTCAATGAGCAGTTCTTC. Protein product: CSARDAGGVNEQFF.

The chain employs TRBV7-2 and TRBJ1-1, with a possible D match to TRBD1 (5 bases). Germline loops: CDR1 SGHTA, CDR2 FQGNSA. The CDR3 contains 13 residues. V was shortened by 1 base and J by 7 bases, with 10 bases between the two germline ends. For the CDR3, the DNA is TGTGCCAGCAGCTTAGTAGAGGGGATTGAAGCTTTCTTT. Its protein product is CASSLVEGIEAFF.

The chain recombines TRBV19 with TRBJ2-1, with D perhaps TRBD1 or TRBD2 (5 bases each). V was clipped by 3 bases and J by 2 bases, with 8 bases between them. The germline CDR1 and CDR2 sequences are LNHDA and SQIVND (reference sequence). This CDR3 contains 14 residues. DNA of the CDR3: TGTGCCAGTAGTATCGGGACCGCCTACAATGAGCAGTTCTTC. Translation gives CASSIGTAYNEQFF.

The V call is TRBV4-3, the J call TRBJ2-3, with TRBD2 matching over 8 bases. This CDR3 spans 17 amino acids. Per the germline V gene, CDR1 is LGHNA and CDR2 is YSLEER. V lost 0 bases to trimming and J lost 6 bases; unmatched junction nucleotides: 11. CDR3 DNA: TGCGCCAGCAGCCAAGATAGAAGCGGGGGCTGGGGTGATACGCAGTATTTT. Translated, it gives CASSQDRSGGWGDTQYF.

The chain links TRBV6-2 or TRBV6-3 to TRBJ2-3; D is undetermined. V lost 4 bases and J 2 bases, leaving 7 bases between the germline ends. This CDR3 spans 13 amino acids. Germline assignment: CDR1 MNHEY and CDR2 SVGEGT. This chain's CDR3 is CASSFPHTDTQYF. CDR3 in DNA: TGTGCCAGCAGTTTCCCCCACACAGATACGCAGTATTTT.

This clonotype was picked up a small number of times. The J gene is TRBJ2-5, the V gene TRBV7-9; TRBD1 matches 8 bases. The junction had 9 bases not matched to a gene; V was cut back by 4 bases and J by 2 bases. Germline CDR1 and CDR2: SEHNR and FQNEAQ (reference sequence). The CDR3 spans 16 residues. CDR3 loop: CASSSPTGTGQETQYF. As DNA, the CDR3 is TGTGCCAGCAGCTCTCCAACTGGGACAGGACAAGAGACCCAGTACTTC.

This clonotype turned up a few times. V usage is TRBV5-1 and J usage is TRBJ1-2; no firm D call. V was shortened by 0 bases and J by 3 bases, with 6 bases between the two germline ends. From germline, CDR1 is SGHRS and CDR2 YFSETQ. This CDR3 is 13 amino acids long. The CDR3: CASSLGEDYGYTF. CDR3 sequence (DNA): TGCGCCAGCAGCTTGGGAGAGGACTATGGCTACACCTTC.

This clonotype has more than one count but fewer than ten. The chain carries TRBV4-1 and TRBJ1-2; D call uncertain. The CDR3 loop spans 14 amino acids. The V gene's germline CDR1 is MGHRA and CDR2 YSYEKL. V was pared by 0 bases and J by 5 bases, with 10 bases between. CDR3 amino acids: CASSQETAVYGYTF. DNA of the CDR3: TGCGCCAGCAGCCAAGAAACTGCCGTTTATGGCTACACCTTC.

A note on this clonotype: Since a much larger clone is just one base distant, this may be a read error. The chain couples TRBV3-1 to TRBJ2-4, with 12 nucleotides matching TRBD2. Germline CDR1 and CDR2: LGHDT and YNNKEL (reference sequence). CDR3 length equals 17 residues. The CDR3 reads CASSGRGLAGAKNIQNF. The CDR3 DNA is TGTGCCAGCAGCGGACGGGGACTAGCGGGTGCCAAAAACATTCAGAACTTC.

This clonotype came up many times. The DNA for the CDR3 is TGTGCCAGCAGCAAGGGACTGAAGAGCACAGATACGCAGTATTTT. It translates to CASSKGLKSTDTQYF. The chain carries TRBV12-3 or TRBV12-4 and TRBJ2-3; tentative D call: TRBD2 (6 bases). Trimming stripped 6 bases from V and 0 bases from J, with 13 bases between. The CDR3 is 15 residues long.

The sample holds a few counts of this clonotype. The gene calls are TRBV7-2 and TRBJ1-2; TRBD1 matches 8 bases. Germline CDR1 SGHTA, CDR2 FQGNSA. With V trimmed by 5 bases and J by 6 bases, 8 bases remained unmatched. The CDR3 loop spans 14 amino acids. DNA for the CDR3: TGTGCCAGCAGCAGCCCGGGACAGGTCCATGGCTACACCTTC. Encoded protein: CASSSPGQVHGYTF.

The CDR3 DNA reads as TGTGCCACCAGTGATTCGGGGGTCGATCAGCCCCAGCATTTT. This encodes CATSDSGVDQPQHF. The rearrangement joins TRBV24-1 to TRBJ1-5, with TRBD1 as a possible D gene (5 bases). Looked up from germline, CDR1 is KGHDR and CDR2 is SFDVKD. The CDR3 has 14 amino acids. With 2 bases removed from V and 5 bases from J, the gap between germline ends came to 9 bases.

The rearrangement links TRBV20-1 to TRBJ1-2; D remains ambiguous. From germline, CDR1 is DFQATT and CDR2 SNEGSKA (reference sequence). The CDR3 is 13 amino acids. The V end was cut by 1 base, the J end by 7 bases, with 13 bases between. The chain's CDR3 is CSARAVSAFGYTF. CDR3 DNA: TGCAGTGCTAGAGCTGTATCCGCTTTTGGCTACACCTTC.